The 4 T cell receptor beta chains below all came from one sample that was sequenced in a study of shared T cell receptors in the human thymus. The repertoire was sequenced with immunoSEQ multiplex PCR; TCRdb's copy has only in-frame clones and lacks some. Of about 660,000 clones detected, around 87% appear once; the ten largest clones hold 0.0094%. These data were also filed under a second study, of human thymus T cells.

The specimen was thymocytes. All receptors come from a boy in the first two years of life with a congenital heart defect.

The chain employs TRBV5-4 and TRBJ2-2; TRBD1 agrees at 8 bases. This CDR3 is built from 15 residues. The V gene end was trimmed by 1 base and the J gene end by 9 bases; junction bases not matched to a gene: 8. CDR1 and CDR2 from the germline V gene are SGHNT and YYREEE (reference sequence). The CDR3 region has the DNA TGTGCCAGCAGCTTGTCAGGCAGGGGGCCCTGGGAGCTGTTTTTT. Its protein product is CASSLSGRGPWELFF.

The rearrangement joins TRBV10-3 to TRBJ1-2; 8 positions match TRBD1. Looked up from germline, CDR1 is ENHRY and CDR2 is SYGVKD. J gave up 0 bases and V 10 bases, and 16 bases lay outside the gene matches. The CDR3 loop spans 17 amino acids. This chain's CDR3 is CASDERTGFGANYGYTF. The CDR3 DNA is TGTGCCAGTGATGAACGGACAGGGTTTGGAGCTAACTATGGCTACACCTTC.

This clone occurred a few times. The chain employs TRBV19 and TRBJ2-7, with 13 positions matching TRBD2. V shed 4 bases and J 2 bases; nucleotides not matched to a gene: 5. CDR3 length: 16 amino acids. In germline, CDR1 is LNHDA, CDR2 SQIVND (reference sequence). For the CDR3, the DNA is TGTGCCAGTAGTAGGGGGACTAGCGGGACACCCTACGAGCAGTACTTC. The encoded protein is CASSRGTSGTPYEQYF.

The chain carries TRBV5-6 and TRBJ1-1; TRBD1 agrees at 7 bases. The CDR3 runs 17 residues. Germline lookup yields CDR1 SGHDT and CDR2 YYEEEE. After removal of 2 bases from V and 3 bases from J, the junction contained 13 bases not matched to a gene. CDR3 in DNA: TGTGCCAGCAGCTTCCTCAGGGGGATATTTACGGACACTGAAGCTTTCTTT. Protein sequence: CASSFLRGIFTDTEAFF.